These 23 T cell receptor beta chains were sequenced from one sample in a study of cytomegalovirus exposure and HLA in healthy donors. Researchers ran the PCR with 60 Vbeta and 13 Jbeta primers. Using immunoSEQ multiplex PCR, the repertoire was profiled, and TCRdb retains in-frame clones only, with some absent. This repertoire shows over 100,000 clones, roughly 85% found once; its top ten account for about a fifth. The sequencing sample was made of PBMCs. These receptors were collected from a man aged 25-45 years in good health and CMV-seropositive.

The chain is built from TRBV18 and TRBJ2-7; 9 bases align to TRBD1. The ends lost 1 base at V and 3 bases at J; junction bases unmatched: 4. CDR1 KGHSH and CDR2 LQKENI come from the germline V gene. The CDR3 is 15 residues long. The chain's CDR3 is CASSPQLTGGYEQYF. The DNA for the CDR3 is TGTGCCAGCTCACCACAGCTGACAGGGGGCTACGAGCAGTACTTC.

The chain links TRBV5-1 to TRBJ2-2; 7 bases fit TRBD1. The germline gives CDR1 SGHRS, CDR2 YFSETQ. CDR3 length: 14 residues. The ends lost 8 bases at V and 1 base at J; junction bases unmatched: 5. CDR3 region: CASWGQLNTGELFF. The CDR3 DNA is TGCGCCAGTTGGGGACAGTTGAACACCGGGGAGCTGTTTTTT.

Only a few counts were recorded for this clone. V gene TRBV5-4 combines with J gene TRBJ2-1, with D perhaps matching TRBD2 (7 bases). V lost 4 bases, J lost 2 bases, and 16 bases lay in between. The germline V gene has CDR1 SGHNT and CDR2 YYREEE (reference sequence). The CDR3 has 16 residues. CDR3 sequence reads: CASSPGGAGAYNEQFF. DNA for the CDR3: TGTGCCAGCAGCCCGGGGGGAGCAGGGGCCTACAATGAGCAGTTCTTC.

This sequence joins TRBV2 and TRBJ1-3; 8 bases fit TRBD1. CDR1 is SNHLY and CDR2 is FYNNEI in the germline V gene. This CDR3 region has 16 residues. Trimming at V came to 5 bases and at J to 2 bases, leaving 8 bases not matched to a gene. As DNA, the CDR3 is TGTGCCAGCAGTTATCAGGGGGCAGAAACTGGAAACACCATATATTTT. Protein: CASSYQGAETGNTIYF.

This chain links TRBV27 with TRBJ2-7, with 14 nucleotides matching TRBD2. Looked up from germline, CDR1 is MNHEY and CDR2 is SMNVEV (reference sequence). This CDR3 contains 19 residues. The ends lost 5 bases at V and 5 bases at J; junction bases unmatched: 17. CDR3 nucleotide sequence: TGTGCCAGCAGTGTTCGGGCCCCCGAGGGACTAGCGGGAGTCGACGAGCAGTACGTC. Translation: CASSVRAPEGLAGVDEQYV.

This chain joins TRBV29-1 and TRBJ1-2, with D possibly being TRBD1 (5 bases). Germline values: CDR1 SQVTM, CDR2 ANQGSEA. The CDR3 runs to 12 residues. V gave up 8 bases and J gave up 5 bases, with 15 bases separating them. CDR3 protein: CSSWGGEYGYTF. In DNA, the CDR3 is TGCAGCTCTTGGGGGGGAGAGTATGGCTACACCTTC.

V gene TRBV9 combines with J gene TRBJ1-1; 7 nucleotides match TRBD1. CDR3 length: 14 residues. Germline values: CDR1 SGDLS, CDR2 YYNGEE. V gave up 3 bases and J gave up 2 bases; unmatched junction bases: 4. CDR3 sequence reads: CASSASGGNTEAFF. DNA of the CDR3: TGTGCCAGCAGCGCTTCAGGGGGTAACACTGAAGCTTTCTTT. Combining the CDR3 with reference TRBV9 and TRBJ1-1 gives the whole variable domain DSGVTQTPKHLITATGQRVTLRCSPRSGDLSVYWYQQSLDQGLQFLIQYYNGEERAKGNILERFSAQQFPDLHSELNLSSLELGDSALYFCASSASGGNTEAFFGQGTRLTVV.

The rearrangement joins TRBV4-2 to TRBJ1-1; maybe TRBD1 (6 bases). Germline-derived CDR1 and CDR2 are LGHNA and YNFKEQ. The CDR3 totals 16 residues. V was cut by 0 bases and J by 10 bases, with 21 bases left in between. Written as DNA, the CDR3 is TGTGCCAGCAGCCAAGAGGTAAAATTTTCGGGACATTTAGCTTTCTTT. Translated, it gives CASSQEVKFSGHLAFF.

The V and J genes are TRBV14 and TRBJ1-2; 9 nucleotides agree with TRBD1. This CDR3 spans 13 amino acids. After removal of 4 bases from V and 6 bases from J, the junction contained 3 bases not matched to a gene. Germline V gene lookup returns CDR1 SGHDN and CDR2 FVKESK. The chain's CDR3 is CASSPRQGDGYTF. Written as DNA, the CDR3 is TGTGCCAGCAGCCCCCGACAGGGGGATGGCTACACCTTC.

The chain uses TRBV7-4 and TRBJ1-5; 8 bases are a match to TRBD1. The CDR3 runs 16 residues. With V trimmed by 3 bases and J by 3 bases, 7 bases remained unmatched. The germline gives CDR1 SGHVT, CDR2 SQSDAQ. CDR3 sequence reads: CASSLFRTGTNQPQHF. The CDR3 DNA reads as TGTGCCAGCAGCTTGTTTAGGACAGGGACCAATCAGCCCCAGCATTTT.

The V and J genes are TRBV5-1 and TRBJ1-1; possible D gene TRBD1, 5 bases. The germline gives CDR1 SGHRS, CDR2 YFSETQ. V was trimmed by 5 bases and J by 6 bases, leaving 14 bases between them. CDR3 size: 13 residues. CDR3 sequence reads: CASSWGGDAEAFF. CDR3 bases: TGCGCCAGCAGTTGGGGGGGGGACGCTGAAGCTTTCTTT.

This chain joins TRBV28 and TRBJ2-5, with 7 bases matching TRBD1. CDR1 is MDHEN and CDR2 is SYDVKM in the germline V gene. Losses at the gene ends were 4 bases for V and 5 bases for J; bases not matched to a gene: 7. This CDR3 is 14 amino acids long. The CDR3 region is CASSYRQGQETQYF. CDR3 sequence (DNA): TGTGCCAGCAGTTACCGACAGGGTCAGGAGACCCAGTACTTC.

The J gene is TRBJ2-7, the V gene TRBV7-9; 7 bases match TRBD1. Germline-derived CDR1 and CDR2 are SEHNR and FQNEAQ (reference sequence). CDR3 size: 18 residues. V trimming: 5 bases; J trimming: 2 bases; junction bases outside the gene matches: 18. The CDR3 is CASSPLSIGGSKPYEQYF. The CDR3 DNA sequence: TGTGCCAGCAGCCCCCTCTCAATAGGGGGCTCAAAACCCTACGAGCAGTACTTC.

The chain carries TRBV5-1 and TRBJ2-5; D is ambiguous. V was trimmed by 0 bases and J by 7 bases, leaving 4 bases between them. This CDR3 region has 11 residues. Germline V gives CDR1 SGHRS, CDR2 YFSETQ. The CDR3 sequence is CASSLDGTQYF. The CDR3 DNA reads TGCGCCAGCAGCTTGGACGGGACCCAGTACTTC.

This clone was detected a few times. This chain joins TRBV2 and TRBJ1-1; 8 positions match TRBD1. V shed 7 bases and J 3 bases; nucleotides not matched to a gene: 4. There are 13 residues in the CDR3. Germline-derived CDR1 and CDR2 are SNHLY and FYNNEI. The CDR3 loop reads CASTLDRDTEAFF. CDR3 in DNA: TGTGCCAGCACCTTGGACAGGGACACTGAAGCTTTCTTT. The variable domain in full, with the rest retrieved from reference TRBV2 and TRBJ1-1, is EPEVTQTPSHQVTQMGQEVILRCVPISNHLYFYWYRQILGQKVEFLVSFYNNEISEKSEIFDDQFSVERPDGSNFTLKIRSTKLEDSAMYFCASTLDRDTEAFFGQGTRLTVV.

V usage is TRBV18 and J usage is TRBJ2-2; TRBD1 matches 7 bases. Germline CDR1 reads KGHSH; CDR2 reads LQKENI. V lost 2 bases and J lost 4; bases outside the gene matches: 4. The CDR3 sequence is 15 residues long. The CDR3 region has the DNA TGTGCCAGCTCACCAAGGACAGGCCCCACCGGGGAGCTGTTTTTT. Translating gives CASSPRTGPTGELFF.

CDR3 coding DNA: TGCGCCAGCAGCTTCACAGGGTTAGAGACCCAGTACTTC. Translation gives CASSFTGLETQYF. V and J are TRBV5-1 and TRBJ2-5, with D perhaps matching TRBD1 (6 bases). V shed 2 bases and J shed 4 bases, with 9 bases lying between them. The CDR3 consists of 13 residues. The V gene's germline CDR1 is SGHRS and CDR2 YFSETQ.

The chain uses TRBV5-1 and TRBJ2-2; 9 nucleotides agree with TRBD1. The junction had 3 bases not matched to a gene; V was cut back by 2 bases and J by 4 bases. The germline gives CDR1 SGHRS, CDR2 YFSETQ. The CDR3 has 15 residues. The DNA for the CDR3 is TGCGCCAGCAGCTTTTGGGGACAGGGCACCGGGGAGCTGTTTTTT. Its translation is CASSFWGQGTGELFF.

J is TRBJ2-2 and V is TRBV5-4; 13 nucleotides align to TRBD2. CDR3 size: 17 residues. Unmatched junction bases numbered 11, after V lost 5 bases and J lost 7 bases. From germline, CDR1 is SGHNT and CDR2 YYREEE (reference sequence). CDR3 loop: CASRSGLAGDGVGELFF. In DNA, the CDR3 is TGTGCCAGCAGGAGCGGACTAGCGGGAGATGGAGTCGGGGAGCTGTTTTTT.

This clone was counted a single time. The genes are TRBV6-5 and TRBJ2-1; 9 bases fit TRBD1. Trimming took 2 bases from V and 9 from J; bases not matched to a gene: 8. CDR1 and CDR2 (germline): MNHEY, SVGAGI. The CDR3 contains 15 residues. The CDR3 loop reads CASSYGDRVVGEQFF. Written as DNA, the CDR3 is TGTGCCAGCAGTTACGGGGACAGGGTTGTTGGTGAGCAGTTCTTC.

Relative to its sample, this clone is medium-sized. The gene calls are TRBV5-1 and TRBJ2-1; D uncertain. The CDR3 has 13 amino acids. Trimming pared 0 bases from V and 4 bases from J, leaving 5 bases between. CDR1 SGHRS and CDR2 YFSETQ come from the germline V gene. The chain's CDR3 is CASSLVAYNEQFF. The CDR3 region has the DNA TGCGCCAGCAGCTTGGTAGCTTACAATGAGCAGTTCTTC. Full variable domain (missing parts from reference TRBV5-1 and TRBJ2-1): KAGVTQTPRYLIKTRGQQVTLSCSPISGHRSVSWYQQTPGQGLQFLFEYFSETQRNKGNFPGRFSGRQFSNSRSEMNVSTLELGDSALYLCASSLVAYNEQFFGPGTRLTVL.

The chain carries TRBV4-1 and TRBJ1-5; no reliable D call. The V gene's germline CDR1 is MGHRA and CDR2 YSYEKL. V was shortened by 1 base and J by 9 bases, with 13 bases between the two germline ends. CDR3 size: 14 residues. The CDR3: CASSQAPGRGPQHF. CDR3 in DNA: TGCGCCAGCAGCCAAGCCCCGGGGAGAGGGCCCCAGCATTTT.

About this clone: Mismatch with germline at one junction end may stem from a read error. J is TRBJ2-3 and V is TRBV7-9; D uncertain. The CDR3 loop spans 10 amino acids. Germline CDR1 SEHNR, CDR2 FQNEAQ (reference sequence). CDR3 loop: CSSPTDTQYF. In DNA form, the CDR3 reads TGTTCCAGCCCGACAGATACGCAGTATTTT.